A selection of T cell receptor beta chains follows, all from one sample in a study of PD-1 blockade in classical Hodgkin lymphoma. This table comes from immunoSEQ multiplex PCR, and its TCRdb copy is limited to in-frame clones, with some not included. The table lists about 97,000 clones, roughly 84% of them singletons. The input for sequencing was peripheral blood mononuclear cells (PBMCs), taken at baseline. Receptors were obtained from a human donor with classical Hodgkin lymphoma. Each CDR3 is given with its conserved first and last residue. Each record gives: J gene, V gene, clone size, D gene, CDR3 protein, CDR3 DNA. The D gene is left open where the match is weak. Size is stated for part of the rows, as once, few or many counts, or as a class when the clone is expanded.

J: TRBJ2-1
V: TRBV5-4
size: NA
D: NA
CDR3: CASSPEVATNEQFF
DNA: TGTGCCAGCAGCCCCGAAGTAGCGACCAATGAGCAGTTCTTC

J: TRBJ2-7
V: TRBV4-2
size: once
D: TRBD2
CDR3: CASSQGTSGNYEQYF
DNA: TGTGCCAGCAGCCAAGGGACTAGCGGGAACTACGAGCAGTACTTC

J: TRBJ2-1
V: TRBV4-2
size: NA
D: NA
CDR3: CASSLQPRRSSYNEQFF
DNA: TGTGCCAGCAGCCTCCAGCCCAGACGTAGCTCCTACAATGAGCAGTTCTTC

J: TRBJ2-5
V: TRBV15
size: NA
D: NA
CDR3: CATSVYNRDQETQYF
DNA: TGTGCCACCAGCGTTTACAACAGGGACCAAGAGACCCAGTACTTC

J: TRBJ2-5
V: TRBV27
size: NA
D: NA
CDR3: CASRQKGVGETQYF
DNA: TGTGCCAGCAGACAAAAGGGGGTTGGAGAGACCCAGTACTTC

J: TRBJ1-2
V: TRBV2
size: NA
D: NA
CDR3: CASSEGDYGYTF
DNA: TGTGCCAGCAGCGAGGGCGACTATGGCTACACCTTC

J: TRBJ2-6
V: TRBV10-3
size: NA
D: NA
CDR3: CAISESESSGANVLTF
DNA: TGTGCCATCAGTGAGTCGGAGAGCTCTGGGGCCAACGTCCTGACTTTC

J: TRBJ2-1
V: TRBV29-1
size: NA
D: TRBD2
CDR3: CSVGTPAGEGGNEQFF
DNA: TGCAGCGTTGGTACTCCCGCGGGAGAAGGTGGCAATGAGCAGTTCTTC

J: TRBJ2-2
V: TRBV10-3
size: NA
D: NA
CDR3: CAINRALNTGELFF
DNA: TGTGCCATCAACAGGGCTCTGAACACCGGGGAGCTGTTTTTT

J: TRBJ2-7
V: TRBV6-7
size: NA
D: TRBD1
CDR3: CASSYPGQGAYEQYF
DNA: TGTGCCAGCAGTTACCCGGGACAGGGGGCCTACGAGCAGTACTTC

J: TRBJ2-2
V: TRBV1
size: NA
D: NA
CDR3: CTSSQAIRPETSGREVGTGELFF
DNA: TGCACCAGCAGCCAAGCCATCCGCCCCGAGACTAGCGGGAGGGAGGTTGGCACCGGGGAGCTGTTTTTT

J: TRBJ2-5
V: TRBV6-1
size: NA
D: NA
CDR3: CASSETGIRETQYF
DNA: TGTGCCAGCAGTGAAACAGGGATCCGTGAGACCCAGTACTTC

J: TRBJ1-5
V: TRBV7-8
size: NA
D: NA
CDR3: CASSLERAISNQPQHF
DNA: TGTGCCAGCAGCTTAGAGAGGGCTATTAGCAATCAGCCCCAGCATTTT

J: TRBJ2-2
V: TRBV30
size: NA
D: NA
CDR3: CAWSSNRVGNTGELFF
DNA: TGTGCCTGGAGTTCAAACAGGGTTGGGAACACCGGGGAGCTGTTTTTT

J: TRBJ2-5
V: TRBV5-1
size: once
D: NA
CDR3: CASSLYGTDLGQTQYF
DNA: TGCGCCAGCAGCTTGTATGGGACGGACCTCGGTCAGACCCAGTACTTC

J: TRBJ1-5
V: TRBV9
size: NA
D: NA
CDR3: CASSVGGGAGQPQHF
DNA: TGTGCCAGCAGCGTAGGAGGGGGGGCGGGTCAGCCCCAGCATTTT

J: TRBJ2-1
V: TRBV4-1
size: NA
D: NA
CDR3: CASSPDPSRRYNEQFF
DNA: TGCGCCAGCAGCCCTGACCCCTCCCGGCGGTACAATGAGCAGTTCTTC

J: TRBJ2-7
V: TRBV7-8
size: NA
D: NA
CDR3: CASSPLSVSSYEQYF
DNA: TGTGCCAGCAGCCCCCTAAGCGTTAGCTCCTACGAGCAGTACTTC

J: TRBJ1-1
V: TRBV14
size: NA
D: NA
CDR3: CASSQEVLGTEAFF
DNA: TGTGCCAGCAGCCAAGAAGTATTAGGCACTGAAGCTTTCTTT

J: TRBJ1-1
V: TRBV7-2
size: NA
D: TRBD1
CDR3: CASSLRGTENTEAFF
DNA: TGTGCCAGCAGCTTGAGAGGGACAGAGAACACTGAAGCTTTCTTT

J: TRBJ2-3
V: TRBV7-2
size: few
D: TRBD1
CDR3: CASSIDRVPTDTQYF
DNA: TGTGCCAGCAGCATCGACAGGGTACCCACAGATACGCAGTATTTT

J: TRBJ1-5
V: TRBV2
size: NA
D: NA
CDR3: CASSAPGLGSNQPQHF
DNA: TGTGCCAGCAGTGCCCCGGGTCTGGGAAGCAATCAGCCCCAGCATTTT

J: TRBJ1-1
V: TRBV11-2
size: NA
D: NA
CDR3: CASSFPPGPRYTEAFF
DNA: TGTGCCAGCAGCTTCCCTCCGGGTCCACGGTACACTGAAGCTTTCTTT

J: TRBJ2-7
V: TRBV10-3
size: NA
D: TRBD2
CDR3: CAITSGSGYEQYF
DNA: TGTGCCATAACTAGCGGGAGCGGTTACGAGCAGTACTTC

J: TRBJ1-1
V: TRBV5-6
size: NA
D: NA
CDR3: CASSLDTEAFF
DNA: TGTGCCAGCAGCCTCGACACTGAAGCTTTCTTT

J: TRBJ2-1
V: TRBV5-6
size: NA
D: TRBD2
CDR3: CASGLATYSYNEQFF
DNA: TGTGCCAGCGGACTAGCCACTTACTCCTACAATGAGCAGTTCTTC

J: TRBJ1-3
V: TRBV10-2
size: NA
D: NA
CDR3: CASSDSPFPGGNTIYF
DNA: TGCGCCAGCAGTGACTCTCCCTTCCCGGGTGGAAACACCATATATTTT

J: TRBJ2-3
V: TRBV25-1
size: NA
D: TRBD2
CDR3: CASSVGLAVDTQYF
DNA: TGTGCCAGCAGTGTGGGACTAGCCGTAGATACGCAGTATTTT

J: TRBJ2-7
V: TRBV7-2
size: NA
D: NA
CDR3: CASSSRGGGLYEQYF
DNA: TGTGCCAGCAGCTCCCGGGGTGGGGGCCTTTACGAGCAGTACTTC

J: TRBJ2-5
V: TRBV6-5
size: NA
D: NA
CDR3: CASSYSVAGETQYF
DNA: TGTGCCAGCAGTTACTCCGTAGCTGGGGAGACCCAGTACTTC

J: TRBJ2-4
V: TRBV6-1
size: NA
D: NA
CDR3: CASSEQGIVSKNIQYF
DNA: TGTGCCAGCAGTGAACAGGGGATTGTGTCCAAAAACATTCAGTACTTC

J: TRBJ2-3
V: TRBV11-2
size: NA
D: NA
CDR3: CASSLALVRPDTQYF
DNA: TGTGCCAGCAGCTTGGCCCTTGTGCGTCCAGATACGCAGTATTTT